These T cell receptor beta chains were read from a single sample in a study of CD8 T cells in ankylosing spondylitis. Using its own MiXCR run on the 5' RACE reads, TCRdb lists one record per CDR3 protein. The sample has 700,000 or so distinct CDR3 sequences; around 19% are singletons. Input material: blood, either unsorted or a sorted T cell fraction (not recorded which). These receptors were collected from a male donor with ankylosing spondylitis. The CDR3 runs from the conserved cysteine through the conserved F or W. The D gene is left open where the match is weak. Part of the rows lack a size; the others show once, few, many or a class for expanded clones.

cdr3_nt: TGTGCCAGCAGCCAATACAGGGGCTATGAGCAGTTCTTC
cdr3_aa: CASSQYRGYEQFF
v_call: TRBV14
j_call: TRBJ2-1
clone_size: few
d_call: TRBD1

cdr3_nt: TGTGCCAGCAGCTTACCTAGCGGGAGTGACGGGGAGCTGTTTTTT
cdr3_aa: CASSLPSGSDGELFF
v_call: TRBV7-9
j_call: TRBJ2-2
clone_size: few
d_call: TRBD2

cdr3_nt: TGTGCCAGCAGCTCCTCGGGGGAGGGGGAGCTGTTTTTT
cdr3_aa: CASSSSGEGELFF
v_call: TRBV7-3
j_call: TRBJ2-2
clone_size: -
d_call: -

cdr3_nt: TGTGCCAGCATCCCGGTGGTAGCGGGGGCTCGGAACACCGGGGAGCTGTTTTTT
cdr3_aa: CASIPVVAGARNTGELFF
v_call: TRBV27
j_call: TRBJ2-2
clone_size: few
d_call: TRBD2

cdr3_nt: TGCGCCAGCAGCTTTGGCAGCGGGGCCCACAATGAGCAGTTCTTC
cdr3_aa: CASSFGSGAHNEQFF
v_call: TRBV5-1
j_call: TRBJ2-1
clone_size: few
d_call: TRBD2

cdr3_nt: TGTGCCAGCGCTAGCGGGGCGAACACCGGGGAGCTGTTTTTT
cdr3_aa: CASASGANTGELFF
v_call: TRBV12-3/TRBV12-4
j_call: TRBJ2-2
clone_size: few
d_call: TRBD2

cdr3_nt: TGTGCCAGCAGTTCGGGGACAGCCCAAGGAGGCACTGAAGCTTTCTTT
cdr3_aa: CASSSGTAQGGTEAFF
v_call: TRBV28
j_call: TRBJ1-1
clone_size: many
d_call: TRBD1

cdr3_nt: TGTGCCAGCAGTTTATTGGGGGGTTCAGGCACAGATACGCAGTATTTT
cdr3_aa: CASSLLGGSGTDTQYF
v_call: TRBV28
j_call: TRBJ2-3
clone_size: -
d_call: -

cdr3_nt: TGTGCCAGCAGTGAGGGGGCTCCTCAGCCCCAGCATTTT
cdr3_aa: CASSEGAPQPQHF
v_call: TRBV25-1
j_call: TRBJ1-5
clone_size: -
d_call: -

cdr3_nt: TGTGCCAGCAGCCCTCACAGGGTTGACATTCAGTACTTC
cdr3_aa: CASSPHRVDIQYF
v_call: TRBV7-2
j_call: TRBJ2-4
clone_size: -
d_call: -

cdr3_nt: TGTGCCAGCAGCCGGACAGTCCAAGAGACCCAGTACTTC
cdr3_aa: CASSRTVQETQYF
v_call: TRBV28
j_call: TRBJ2-5
clone_size: many
d_call: -

cdr3_nt: TGTGCCAGCAGTTTGGGGGGTGGAGATGAAAAACTGTTTTTT
cdr3_aa: CASSLGGGDEKLFF
v_call: TRBV27
j_call: TRBJ1-4
clone_size: few
d_call: -

cdr3_nt: TGTGCCAGCAGCTTTACGGACGGCACCGGGGAGCTGTTTTTT
cdr3_aa: CASSFTDGTGELFF
v_call: TRBV7-2
j_call: TRBJ2-2
clone_size: few
d_call: -

cdr3_nt: TGCGCCAGCAGCTTGAGCGGGGGTCTCGGAGATACGCAGTATTTT
cdr3_aa: CASSLSGGLGDTQYF
v_call: TRBV5-1
j_call: TRBJ2-3
clone_size: -
d_call: TRBD2

cdr3_nt: TGCAGCGCCCAACGGGGACAGGACAACTCCTACGAGCAGTACTTC
cdr3_aa: CSAQRGQDNSYEQYF
v_call: TRBV29-1
j_call: TRBJ2-7
clone_size: few
d_call: TRBD1

cdr3_nt: TGTGCCAGCAGCATTAGCGGGAGTTACGCAGATACGCAGTATTTT
cdr3_aa: CASSISGSYADTQYF
v_call: TRBV7-2
j_call: TRBJ2-3
clone_size: few
d_call: TRBD2

cdr3_nt: TGTGCCAGCAGACGGGGACTAGCGGGAGTGGAGACAGATACGCAGTATTTT
cdr3_aa: CASRRGLAGVETDTQYF
v_call: TRBV6-1
j_call: TRBJ2-3
clone_size: -
d_call: TRBD2

cdr3_nt: TGTGCCAGCAGACGCGAGCCGGGAGTTTCGGATACGCAGTATTTT
cdr3_aa: CASRREPGVSDTQYF
v_call: TRBV7-9
j_call: TRBJ2-3
clone_size: few
d_call: -

cdr3_nt: TGTGCCAGCAGCCCGGACTATGGATACGAGCAGTACTTC
cdr3_aa: CASSPDYGYEQYF
v_call: TRBV7-3
j_call: TRBJ2-7
clone_size: few
d_call: -

cdr3_nt: TGTGCCAGCAGACTGACAGGAGGTCGAGCCGAGCAGTACTTC
cdr3_aa: CASRLTGGRAEQYF
v_call: TRBV27
j_call: TRBJ2-7
clone_size: -
d_call: -

cdr3_nt: TGTGCCAGCAGCTTAGAGCCTAGCGGATTAACCGGGGAGCTGTTTTTT
cdr3_aa: CASSLEPSGLTGELFF
v_call: TRBV7-2
j_call: TRBJ2-2
clone_size: few
d_call: TRBD2

cdr3_nt: TGTGCCAGCAGTGTCAGTCTGGAGTCCAATGAGCAGTTCTTC
cdr3_aa: CASSVSLESNEQFF
v_call: TRBV6-4
j_call: TRBJ2-1
clone_size: few
d_call: -

cdr3_nt: TGCAGTGTTGTTAACCGGGACCTACGGGATGGCTACACCTTC
cdr3_aa: CSVVNRDLRDGYTF
v_call: TRBV20-1
j_call: TRBJ1-2
clone_size: -
d_call: -

cdr3_nt: TGCAGTGCTATGGACCGAGGGGACACTGAAGCTTTCTTT
cdr3_aa: CSAMDRGDTEAFF
v_call: TRBV20-1
j_call: TRBJ1-1
clone_size: -
d_call: -

cdr3_nt: TGCGCCAGCAGCTCACGAGGGGGACTAGCTAGCAATGAGCAGTTCTTC
cdr3_aa: CASSSRGGLASNEQFF
v_call: TRBV5-1
j_call: TRBJ2-1
clone_size: -
d_call: TRBD2

cdr3_nt: TGTGCCAGCACCCCGGGAGGGGGCACTCAGCCCCAGCATTTT
cdr3_aa: CASTPGGGTQPQHF
v_call: TRBV6-1
j_call: TRBJ1-5
clone_size: -
d_call: TRBD1

cdr3_nt: TGTGCCAGCAGACCCATTCTGGCCGGGGAGCTGTTTTTT
cdr3_aa: CASRPILAGELFF
v_call: TRBV27
j_call: TRBJ2-2
clone_size: -
d_call: -